The 8 T cell receptor beta chains presented below share a single source sample, sequenced in a study of blood T cell repertoires in COVID-19. Measured with immunoSEQ multiplex PCR; TCRdb has only the in-frame clones, and not every one. The sample yields 150,000 or so clones, about four fifths seen once. Sequenced input: peripheral blood. These receptor sequences come from a man aged 55 to 70 with acute or convalescent COVID-19.

The gene calls are TRBV6-5 and TRBJ2-3; 10 nucleotides match TRBD2. Trimming removed 2 bases from V and 4 bases from J; junction bases left unmatched: 6. This CDR3 spans 16 amino acids. CDR1 MNHEY and CDR2 SVGAGI come from the germline V gene. CDR3: CASSYPSGSGPDTQYF. The CDR3 bases are TGTGCCAGCAGTTACCCTAGCGGGAGCGGCCCAGATACGCAGTATTTT.

The V and J genes are TRBV9 and TRBJ2-1; 9 bases fit TRBD2. Unmatched junction bases numbered 10, after V lost 4 bases and J lost 8 bases. From germline, CDR1 is SGDLS and CDR2 YYNGEE. This CDR3 contains 15 residues. Written as DNA, the CDR3 is TGTGCCAGCAGCCCCCGCGGGAGGGGGGGGGATGAGCAGTTCTTC. Protein: CASSPRGRGGDEQFF.

The chain has TRBV19 and TRBJ1-5; D is perhaps TRBD1 (5 bases). CDR1 and CDR2 from the germline V gene are LNHDA and SQIVND (reference sequence). CDR3 length: 15 residues. Trimming took 5 bases from V and 6 from J, leaving 17 bases between them. In nucleotides, the CDR3 is TGTGCCAGTAGTCCCGTCGGGGGGAGTACTCAGCCCCAGCATTTT. As protein: CASSPVGGSTQPQHF.

This rearrangement joins TRBV9 to TRBJ2-1; TRBD1 agrees at 8 bases. V lost 4 bases, J lost 9 bases, and 9 bases stayed unmatched. CDR3 length: 14 residues. Germline assignment: CDR1 SGDLS and CDR2 YYNGEE. This chain's CDR3 is CASSSTGQGGEQFF. CDR3 coding DNA: TGTGCCAGCAGCTCTACAGGACAGGGCGGTGAGCAGTTCTTC.

This clone has only a few counts. The chain joins TRBV3-1 (or the pseudogene TRBV3-2) to TRBJ2-3, with a possible D match to TRBD2 (5 bases). Trimming pared 2 bases from V and 0 bases from J, leaving 15 bases between. The CDR3 spans 17 residues. Germline-derived CDR1 and CDR2 are LGHDT and YNNKEL (reference sequence). CDR3 protein: CASSQLLLDPSTDTQYF. CDR3 nucleotides: TGTGCCAGCAGCCAACTCCTACTAGACCCTAGCACAGATACGCAGTATTTT.

The chain uses TRBV24-1 and TRBJ2-5, with unresolved D. Trimming stripped 2 bases from V and 5 bases from J, with 11 bases between. CDR3 length: 14 amino acids. Germline V gives CDR1 KGHDR, CDR2 SFDVKD. CDR3: CATSDSPLGETQYF. CDR3 DNA: TGTGCCACCAGTGATTCCCCTCTCGGGGAGACCCAGTACTTC.

The gene calls are TRBV5-1 and TRBJ2-7; 9 nucleotides agree with TRBD2. This CDR3 contains 14 residues. Germline trimming cut 3 bases from V and 4 bases from J; bases unmatched to any gene: 5. Per germline, CDR1 SGHRS and CDR2 YFSETQ. CDR3 in amino acids: CASSSSGTAYEQYF. In DNA form, the CDR3 reads TGCGCCAGCAGCTCTAGCGGGACTGCTTACGAGCAGTACTTC.

This chain joins TRBV21-1 and TRBJ2-1; the DNA was not used to check the table's D call, TRBD2. TRBV21-1 is an annotated pseudogene. CDR3 length: 15 amino acids. The CDR3 DNA reads as TGTGCCAGCAGCAAAACTAGCGGGAGGGACAATGAGCAGTTCTTC. This encodes CASSKTSGRDNEQFF.